One and the same sample provided the 26 T cell receptor beta chains below, sequenced in a study of blood T cells in healthy people across ages. Primers used in a second PCR of roughly 6 to 11 cycles were a sample-barcoded 5' primer and a J-beta primer mix. Each CDR3 protein gets one entry after TCRdb re-called the 5' RACE reads with MiXCR. Here the sample spans hundreds of thousands of distinct CDR3 sequences, approximately 21% being singletons. The sequenced material came from blood. These receptors came from a man aged 65-85 years in good health.

The rearrangement links TRBV10-3 to TRBJ2-3; 8 positions match TRBD1. Looked up from germline, CDR1 is ENHRY and CDR2 is SYGVKD. CDR3 length equals 19 residues. V trimming: 2 bases; J trimming: 6 bases; junction bases outside the gene matches: 19. The CDR3 loop reads CAISEQIGQGARSKDTQYF. The CDR3 nucleotides read TGTGCCATCAGTGAGCAGATCGGGCAGGGGGCGCGGAGTAAGGATACGCAGTATTTT.

The chain employs TRBV12-3 or TRBV12-4 and TRBJ2-4; D not certain. CDR3 length: 11 residues. Trimming removed 4 bases from V and 9 bases from J, with 7 bases in between. The CDR3 loop is CASSSPGIQYF. The DNA of the CDR3 is TGTGCCAGCAGTTCCCCTGGCATTCAGTACTTC.

This clonotype has only a few counts. J is TRBJ2-4 and V is TRBV6-6; the D is unclear. Trimming left V 4 bases short and J 0 bases short, with 7 bases between. Germline V gene sequence: CDR1 MNHNY, CDR2 SVGAGI (reference sequence). The CDR3 spans 14 residues. CDR3 in DNA: TGTGCCAGCAGTTTATTGGAAGCCAAAAACATTCAGTACTTC. Residues: CASSLLEAKNIQYF.

This clonotype was seen a handful of times. The chain employs TRBV29-1 and TRBJ1-4; tentative D call: TRBD1 (6 bases). The CDR3 contains 16 residues. V was trimmed by 5 bases and J by 5 bases, leaving 21 bases between them. The germline V gene encodes CDR1 SQVTM and CDR2 ANQGSEA. CDR3 coding DNA: TGCAGCGTTCAAAAACTGGGGGGCGTTGCGAATGAAAAACTGTTTTTT. Encoded protein: CSVQKLGGVANEKLFF.

A remark on this clonotype: A junction end diverges from the germline sequence, so it may reflect a read error. The V call is TRBV3-1, the J call TRBJ1-2; D might be TRBD1 (5 bases). This CDR3 is built from 14 residues. In germline, CDR1 is LGHDT, CDR2 YNNKEL (reference sequence). This CDR3 is CASSQAGLNCGYTF. The CDR3 nucleotides are TGTGCCAGCAGCCAGGCGGGACTCAACTGTGGCTACACCTTC.

The rearrangement joins TRBV5-1 to TRBJ2-2; D may be TRBD1 (6 bases). Trimming pared 5 bases from V and 4 bases from J, leaving 12 bases between. Germline values: CDR1 SGHRS, CDR2 YFSETQ. The CDR3 is made up of 14 amino acids. CDR3 amino acids: CASSNRVGTGELFF. In DNA form, the CDR3 reads TGCGCCAGCAGTAACAGGGTTGGCACCGGGGAGCTGTTTTTT.

The chain combines TRBV3-1 with TRBJ1-6; perhaps TRBD1 as D (6 bases). The V gene's germline CDR1 is LGHDT and CDR2 YNNKEL (reference sequence). The CDR3 consists of 16 residues. V shed 7 bases and J shed 0 bases, with 13 bases lying between them. For the CDR3, the DNA is TGTGCCAGCAAACAGGGTGTCCTCTCCTATAATTCACCCCTCCACTTT. Encoded protein: CASKQGVLSYNSPLHF.

This chain joins TRBV6-1 and TRBJ2-2, with 9 bases that match TRBD2. With 7 bases clipped from V and 6 bases from J, the junction kept 6 bases outside the gene matches. There are 14 residues in the CDR3. Germline V gene sequence: CDR1 MNHNS, CDR2 SASEGT. The CDR3 region has the DNA TGTGCCAGCATCCGCGGGAGGGCGGCCGGGGAGCTGTTTTTT. It translates to CASIRGRAAGELFF.

This rearrangement joins TRBV7-6 to TRBJ2-7; D is uncertain. The CDR3 loop spans 14 amino acids. Between the trimmed V and J ends, which lost 2 bases and 5 bases, there was a span of 13 bases. CDR1 and CDR2 (germline): SGHVS, FNYEAQ. The CDR3 DNA reads as TGTGCCAGCAGCTTAAGTAGAGGTCGGGACGAGCAGTACTTC. This encodes CASSLSRGRDEQYF.

This clonotype was counted between two and nine times. The J gene is TRBJ1-2, the V gene TRBV12-3 or TRBV12-4, with 8 bases fitting TRBD1. V trimming: 6 bases; J trimming: 0 bases; junction bases outside the gene matches: 6. The CDR3 runs 15 residues. CDR3 nucleotides: TGTGCCAGCAGGGAGGGACAGGAAGCTAACTATGGCTACACCTTC. It encodes CASREGQEANYGYTF.

This clonotype occurred a few times. The chain has TRBV6-1 and TRBJ2-1; D remains ambiguous. V lost 6 bases to trimming and J lost 5 bases, with 14 bases between them. This CDR3 is 14 amino acids long. Germline V CDR1 and CDR2: MNHNS, SASEGT. DNA for the CDR3: TGTGCCAGCAGAAAAGGACCGACTGACAATGAGCAGTTCTTC. Translation: CASRKGPTDNEQFF.

This clonotype has only a few counts. At one boundary the junction diverges from the germline segment, which might be a read error. This chain links TRBV7-9 with TRBJ2-1, with 10 bases aligning to TRBD2. The CDR3 contains 13 residues. The V gene's germline CDR1 is SEHNR and CDR2 FQNEAQ (reference sequence). The CDR3 loop is CASSLASGGEQFF. The CDR3 DNA reads TGTGCCAGCAGCCTAGCTAGCGGGGGTGAGCAGTTCTTC.

This clonotype occurred a few times. The chain couples TRBV5-1 to TRBJ2-1; tentatively, D is TRBD2 (6 bases). Between the trimmed V and J ends, which lost 0 bases and 4 bases, there was a span of 11 bases. In germline, CDR1 is SGHRS, CDR2 YFSETQ. This CDR3 is 15 amino acids long. The CDR3, as DNA: TGCGCCAGCAGCTTGGAGGCTAGCGATTACAATGAGCAGTTCTTC. Its translation is CASSLEASDYNEQFF.

V is TRBV28 and J is TRBJ2-5; 13 nucleotides align to TRBD2. V trimming: 7 bases; J trimming: 2 bases; junction bases outside the gene matches: 4. Germline loops: CDR1 MDHEN, CDR2 SYDVKM. CDR3 size: 15 residues. The CDR3, as DNA: TGTGCCAGCAACGGACTAGCGGGAGTTCAAGAGACCCAGTACTTC. Translating gives CASNGLAGVQETQYF.

The chain uses TRBV5-1 and TRBJ2-7; D is possibly TRBD2 (6 bases). In germline, CDR1 is SGHRS, CDR2 YFSETQ. The CDR3 spans 13 residues. V was shortened by 0 bases and J by 3 bases, with 7 bases between the two germline ends. CDR3 protein: CASSLASDYEQYF. The CDR3, as DNA: TGCGCCAGCAGCTTGGCTAGCGACTACGAGCAGTACTTC.

As concerns this clonotype: At one of its ends the junction is not consistent with the germline gene, which may arise from a read error. The CDR3 DNA reads TGCAGTGCTAGCAGGGTCACCGACACAGGTACGCAGTATTTT. As protein: CSASRVTDTGTQYF. The chain uses TRBV20-1 and TRBJ2-3; D may be TRBD1 (5 bases). CDR1 DFQATT and CDR2 SNEGSKA come from the germline V gene (reference sequence). The CDR3 has 14 amino acids.

This chain connects TRBV28 to TRBJ1-5; D remains unclear. Trimming left V 7 bases short and J 2 bases short, with 9 bases between. This CDR3 has 13 amino acids. CDR1 is MDHEN, CDR2 SYDVKM, per germline. CDR3 DNA sequence: TGTGCCAGCATCAGGTCGGGCAATCAGCCCCAGCATTTT. Amino acid sequence: CASIRSGNQPQHF.

This clonotype was detected many times. The chain has TRBV4-1 and TRBJ1-4; D unclear. The CDR3 runs 15 residues. Germline CDR1 is MGHRA and CDR2 is YSYEKL. The V end lost 4 bases, the J end lost 0 bases, and 9 bases lay between the germline ends. CDR3 in amino acids: CASSPSWATNEKLFF. The CDR3 region has the DNA TGCGCCAGCAGCCCCTCCTGGGCAACTAATGAAAAACTGTTTTTT.

This clonotype has just a few counts. The CDR3 DNA reads as TGTGCCAGCAGGGCGGGACAAAACTATGGCTACACCTTC. Its protein is CASRAGQNYGYTF. The rearrangement links TRBV12-3 or TRBV12-4 to TRBJ1-2; a weak D match, TRBD1 (6 bases). The CDR3 length is 13 residues. Trimming cost V 6 bases and J 2 bases, with 10 bases left between them.

V usage is TRBV12-3 or TRBV12-4 and J usage is TRBJ2-2; TRBD2 aligns across 11 bases. The CDR3 contains 17 residues. V gave up 3 bases and J gave up 5 bases; unmatched junction bases: 8. Written as DNA, the CDR3 is TGTGCCAGCAGTTTGGTACCGGGACTAGCGGTTACCGGGGAGCTGTTTTTT. Translated, it gives CASSLVPGLAVTGELFF.

This clonotype has only a few counts. The chain employs TRBV2 and TRBJ2-6; TRBD1 might be the D (6 bases). The germline CDR1 and CDR2 sequences are SNHLY and FYNNEI. The CDR3 loop spans 16 amino acids. Between the trimmed V and J ends, which lost 6 bases and 2 bases, there was a span of 14 bases. For the CDR3, the DNA is TGTGCCAGCAGGCAGACAGGTTCTGCTGGGGCCAACGTCCTGACTTTC. It encodes CASRQTGSAGANVLTF.

This clonotype was observed a single time. This rearrangement joins TRBV15 to TRBJ1-3; D ambiguous. Trimming took off 3 bases at V and 0 bases at J, with 6 bases between the two ends. Germline CDR1 is LNHNV and CDR2 is YYDKDF (reference sequence). CDR3 length: 14 amino acids. The CDR3: CATSSGSSGNTIYF. The CDR3 DNA follows: TGTGCCACCAGCAGTGGCAGCTCTGGAAACACCATATATTTT.

This clonotype was counted a few times. The chain recombines TRBV2 with TRBJ2-1, with D unclear. The CDR3 length is 18 residues. V gave up 1 base and J gave up 4 bases, with 20 bases separating them. Germline values: CDR1 SNHLY, CDR2 FYNNEI. The CDR3 spells CASSEVGSTSRLYNEQFF. The CDR3 bases are TGTGCCAGCAGTGAAGTGGGGTCCACATCACGGTTGTACAATGAGCAGTTCTTC.

This clonotype occurred a few times. The rearrangement uses TRBV5-5 and TRBJ2-3, with 12 bases fitting TRBD1. Trimming at V came to 5 bases and at J to 0 bases, leaving 1 base not matched to a gene. The germline gives CDR1 SGHKS, CDR2 YYEKEE (reference sequence). The CDR3 is 15 amino acids. CDR3 sequence (DNA): TGTGCCAGCAGGGGACAGGGGGCCAGCACAGATACGCAGTATTTT. The encoded protein is CASRGQGASTDTQYF.

At least ten counts were recorded for this clonotype. The chain couples TRBV4-1 to TRBJ2-5; 7 bases map to TRBD2. The J call is in doubt because the DNA end fits TRBJ2-7 better. This CDR3 has 15 residues. The germline gives CDR1 MGHRA, CDR2 YSYEKL. CDR3 coding DNA: TGCGCCAGCAGCCCCTTAATGGGAGGGTCCTACGAGCAGTACTTC. Translation gives CASSPLMGGSYEQYF.

This clonotype appeared a few times. This chain joins TRBV20-1 and TRBJ1-1; TRBD1 matches at 8 bases. With V trimmed by 7 bases and J by 0 bases, 10 bases remained unmatched. This CDR3 has 15 residues. Germline V CDR1 and CDR2: DFQATT, SNEGSKA (reference sequence). Here the CDR3 DNA reads TGCAGTGGGTCCCGGGACAGGAGCCTGAACACTGAAGCTTTCTTT. Translated, it gives CSGSRDRSLNTEAFF.